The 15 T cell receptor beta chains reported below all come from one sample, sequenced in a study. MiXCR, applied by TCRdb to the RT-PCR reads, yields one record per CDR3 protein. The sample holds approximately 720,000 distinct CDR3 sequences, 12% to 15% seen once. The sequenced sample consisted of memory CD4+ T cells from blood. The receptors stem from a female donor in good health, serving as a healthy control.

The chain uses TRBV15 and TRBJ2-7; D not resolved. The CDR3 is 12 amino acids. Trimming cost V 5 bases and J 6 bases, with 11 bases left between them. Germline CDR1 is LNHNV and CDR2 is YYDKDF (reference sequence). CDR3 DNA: TGTGCCACCAGCGAGCGATTTGGCGAGCAGTACTTC. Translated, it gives CATSERFGEQYF.

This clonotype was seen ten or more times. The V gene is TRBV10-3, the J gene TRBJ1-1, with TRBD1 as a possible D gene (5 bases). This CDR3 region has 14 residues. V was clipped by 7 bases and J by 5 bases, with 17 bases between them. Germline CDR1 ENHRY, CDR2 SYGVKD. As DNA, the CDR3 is TGTGCCATCAAGGACACACGCGGGGAGACTGAAGCTTTCTTT. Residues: CAIKDTRGETEAFF.

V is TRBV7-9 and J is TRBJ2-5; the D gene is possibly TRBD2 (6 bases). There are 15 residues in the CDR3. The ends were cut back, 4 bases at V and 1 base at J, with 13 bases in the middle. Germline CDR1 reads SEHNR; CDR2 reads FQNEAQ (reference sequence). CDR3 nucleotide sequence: TGTGCCAGCAGCTCCCCGCAGGAGGGCCAAGAGACCCAGTACTTC. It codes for CASSSPQEGQETQYF.

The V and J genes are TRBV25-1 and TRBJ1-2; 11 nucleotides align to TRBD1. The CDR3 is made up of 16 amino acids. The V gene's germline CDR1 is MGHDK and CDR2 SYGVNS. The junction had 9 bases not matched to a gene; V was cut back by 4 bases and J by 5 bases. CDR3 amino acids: CASSANPGQGGYGYTF. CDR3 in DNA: TGTGCCAGCAGTGCAAATCCGGGACAGGGGGGGTATGGCTACACCTTC.

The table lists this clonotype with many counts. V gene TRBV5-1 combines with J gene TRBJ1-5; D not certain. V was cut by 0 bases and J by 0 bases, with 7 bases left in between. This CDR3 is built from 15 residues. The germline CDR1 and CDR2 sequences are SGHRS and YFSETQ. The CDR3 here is CASSLGQASNQPQHF. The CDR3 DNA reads TGCGCCAGCAGCTTGGGCCAGGCTAGCAATCAGCCCCAGCATTTT.

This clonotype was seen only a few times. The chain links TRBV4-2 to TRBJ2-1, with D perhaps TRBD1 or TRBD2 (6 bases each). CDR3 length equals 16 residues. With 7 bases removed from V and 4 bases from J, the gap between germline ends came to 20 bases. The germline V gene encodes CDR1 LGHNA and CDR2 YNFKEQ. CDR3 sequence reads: CASNLEGGARYNEQFF. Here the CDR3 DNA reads TGTGCCAGCAACTTAGAGGGGGGCGCTAGGTACAATGAGCAGTTCTTC.

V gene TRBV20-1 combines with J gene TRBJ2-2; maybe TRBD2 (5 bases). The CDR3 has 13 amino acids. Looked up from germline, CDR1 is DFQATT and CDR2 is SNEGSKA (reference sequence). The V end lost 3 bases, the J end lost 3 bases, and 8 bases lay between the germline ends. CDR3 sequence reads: CSARDFHTGELFF. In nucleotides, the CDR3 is TGCAGTGCTAGGGACTTTCACACCGGGGAGCTGTTTTTT.

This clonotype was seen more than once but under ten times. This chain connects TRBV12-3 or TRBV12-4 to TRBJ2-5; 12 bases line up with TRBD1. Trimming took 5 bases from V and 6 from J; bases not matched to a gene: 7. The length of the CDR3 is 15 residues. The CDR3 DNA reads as TGTGCCAGCAGTACCGGGACAGGGGGCAGGAAGACCCAGTACTTC. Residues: CASSTGTGGRKTQYF.

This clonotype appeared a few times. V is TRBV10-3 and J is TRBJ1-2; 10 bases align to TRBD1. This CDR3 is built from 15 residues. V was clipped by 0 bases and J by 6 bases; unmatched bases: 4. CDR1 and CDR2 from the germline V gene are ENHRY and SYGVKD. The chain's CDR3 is CAISESGTGVNGYTF. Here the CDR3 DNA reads TGTGCCATCAGTGAGTCGGGGACAGGGGTTAATGGCTACACCTTC.

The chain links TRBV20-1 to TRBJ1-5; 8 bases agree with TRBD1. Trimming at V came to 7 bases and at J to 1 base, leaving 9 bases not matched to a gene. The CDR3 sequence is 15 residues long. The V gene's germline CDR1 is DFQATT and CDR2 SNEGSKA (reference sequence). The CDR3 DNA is TGCAGTGTCCGAGGACAGGGATGGAGCAATCAGCCCCAGCATTTT. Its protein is CSVRGQGWSNQPQHF.

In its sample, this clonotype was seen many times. CDR3: CASSLMRSGSPLHF. The CDR3 DNA reads as TGTGCCAGCAGTTTAATGCGGTCAGGTTCACCCCTCCACTTT. The V and J genes are TRBV12-3 or TRBV12-4 and TRBJ1-6; D is ambiguous. V dropped 2 bases and J dropped 9 bases, with 11 bases sitting between them. CDR3 length equals 14 residues.

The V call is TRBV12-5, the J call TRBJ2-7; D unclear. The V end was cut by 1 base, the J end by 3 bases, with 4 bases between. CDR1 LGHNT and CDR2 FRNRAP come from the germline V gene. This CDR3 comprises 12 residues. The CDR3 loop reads CASGLDDYEQYF. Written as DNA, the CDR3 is TGTGCTAGTGGTTTGGATGACTACGAGCAGTACTTC.

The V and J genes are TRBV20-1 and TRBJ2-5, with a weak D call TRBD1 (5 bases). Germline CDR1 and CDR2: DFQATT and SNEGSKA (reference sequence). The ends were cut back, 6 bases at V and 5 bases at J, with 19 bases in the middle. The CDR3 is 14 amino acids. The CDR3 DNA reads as TGCAGTGCCACAGACCTAATGGGGCAGGAGACCCAGTACTTC. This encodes CSATDLMGQETQYF.

The CDR3, as DNA: TGTGCCAGCAGTTACAGGCCTAGCGGGAGTCTGCAGTACTTC. The encoded protein is CASSYRPSGSLQYF. The chain is built from TRBV6-5 and TRBJ2-7; 10 nucleotides match TRBD2. Germline values: CDR1 MNHEY, CDR2 SVGAGI. The CDR3 is 14 amino acids. Germline trimming cut 2 bases from V and 9 bases from J; bases unmatched to any gene: 7.

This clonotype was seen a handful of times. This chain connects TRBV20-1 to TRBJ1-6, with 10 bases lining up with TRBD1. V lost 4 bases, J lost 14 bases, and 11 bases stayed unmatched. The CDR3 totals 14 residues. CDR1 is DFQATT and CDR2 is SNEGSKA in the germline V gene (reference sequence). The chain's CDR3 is CSAKIPGQGRTLHF. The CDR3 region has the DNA TGCAGTGCTAAGATCCCGGGACAGGGGCGGACCCTCCACTTT.